Below, one T cell receptor (beta chain) is given with its context. This sample was included in a study of blood T cell repertoires in COVID-19. Some clones are missing from TCRdb's copy, which holds only in-frame ones; the method was immunoSEQ multiplex PCR. The data hold 150,000 or so clones, with approximately 80% observed a single time. In germline, CDR1 is MDHEN, CDR2 SYDVKM. The V gene end was trimmed by 5 bases and the J gene end by 6 bases; junction bases not matched to a gene: 17. This CDR3 is 17 amino acids long. The sequencing sample was made of PBMCs or T cells enriched from blood (not recorded which). V usage is TRBV28 and J usage is TRBJ2-7, with 9 bases identical to TRBD1. The clonotype was recovered from a woman in her sixties or seventies who had recovered from COVID-19. As DNA, the CDR3 is TGTGCCAGCAGTGGGCCGGGACAGGGTCTTGGTGGGGGCGAGCAGTACTTC. The encoded protein is CASSGPGQGLGGGEQYF.